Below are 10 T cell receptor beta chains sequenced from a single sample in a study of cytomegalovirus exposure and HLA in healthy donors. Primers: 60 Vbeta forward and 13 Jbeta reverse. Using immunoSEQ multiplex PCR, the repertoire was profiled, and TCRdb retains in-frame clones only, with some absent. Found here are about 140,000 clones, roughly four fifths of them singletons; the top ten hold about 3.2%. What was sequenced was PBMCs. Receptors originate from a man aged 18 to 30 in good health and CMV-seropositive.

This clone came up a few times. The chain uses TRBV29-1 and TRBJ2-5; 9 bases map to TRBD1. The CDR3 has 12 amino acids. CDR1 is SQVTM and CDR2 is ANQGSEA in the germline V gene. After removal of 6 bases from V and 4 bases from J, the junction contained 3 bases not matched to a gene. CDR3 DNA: TGCAGCGTCGGACAGGGGCTAGAGACCCAGTACTTC. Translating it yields CSVGQGLETQYF.

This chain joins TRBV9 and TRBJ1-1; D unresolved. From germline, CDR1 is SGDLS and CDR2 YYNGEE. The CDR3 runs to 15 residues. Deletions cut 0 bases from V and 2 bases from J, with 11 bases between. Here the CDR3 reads CASSVDLSSNTEAFF. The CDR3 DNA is TGTGCCAGCAGCGTAGACCTGAGCTCAAACACTGAAGCTTTCTTT. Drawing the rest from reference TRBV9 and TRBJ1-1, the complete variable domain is DSGVTQTPKHLITATGQRVTLRCSPRSGDLSVYWYQQSLDQGLQFLIQYYNGEERAKGNILERFSAQQFPDLHSELNLSSLELGDSALYFCASSVDLSSNTEAFFGQGTRLTVV.

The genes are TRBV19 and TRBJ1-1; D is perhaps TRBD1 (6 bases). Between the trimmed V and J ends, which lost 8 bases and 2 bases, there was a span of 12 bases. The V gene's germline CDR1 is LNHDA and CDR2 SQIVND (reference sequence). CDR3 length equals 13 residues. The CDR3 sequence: CASFRTANTEAFF. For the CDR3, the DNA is TGTGCCAGTTTCCGGACAGCAAACACTGAAGCTTTCTTT.

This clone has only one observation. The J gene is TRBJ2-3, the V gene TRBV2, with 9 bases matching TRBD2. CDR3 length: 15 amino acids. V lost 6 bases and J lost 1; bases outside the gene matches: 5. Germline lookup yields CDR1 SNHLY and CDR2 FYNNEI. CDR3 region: CASRDRLAGTDTQYF. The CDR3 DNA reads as TGTGCCAGCAGAGATCGACTAGCGGGCACAGATACGCAGTATTTT.

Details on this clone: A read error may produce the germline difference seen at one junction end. The CDR3 DNA sequence: TGTGCCAGCAGCTCCGGGCCAACGGGAAACATCGGGGAGCTGTTTTTT. Residues: CASSSGPTGNIGELFF. The chain is built from TRBV7-9 and TRBJ2-2; D possibly corresponds to TRBD2 (5 bases). The CDR3 spans 16 residues. CDR1 is SEHNR, CDR2 FQNEAQ, per germline (reference sequence). The whole variable domain, filled in from reference TRBV7-9 and TRBJ2-2, reads DTGVSQNPRHKITKRGQNVTFRCDPISEHNRLYWYRQTLGQGPEFLTYFQNEAQLEKSRLLSDRFSAERPKGSFSTLEIQRTEQGDSAMYLCASSSGPTGNIGELFFGEGSRLTVL.

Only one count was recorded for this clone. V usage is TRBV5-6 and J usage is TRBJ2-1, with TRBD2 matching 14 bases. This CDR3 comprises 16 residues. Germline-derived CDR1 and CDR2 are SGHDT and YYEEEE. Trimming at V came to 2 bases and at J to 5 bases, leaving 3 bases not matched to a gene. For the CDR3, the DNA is TGTGCCAGCAGCTTATTGACTAGCGGGAGGGACAATGAGCAGTTCTTC. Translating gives CASSLLTSGRDNEQFF.

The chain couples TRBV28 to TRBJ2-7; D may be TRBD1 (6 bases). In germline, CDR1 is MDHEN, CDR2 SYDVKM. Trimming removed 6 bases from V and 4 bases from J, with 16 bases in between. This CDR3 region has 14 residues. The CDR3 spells CASRPGTTVYEQYF. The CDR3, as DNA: TGTGCCAGCAGGCCCGGGACAACGGTTTACGAGCAGTACTTC.

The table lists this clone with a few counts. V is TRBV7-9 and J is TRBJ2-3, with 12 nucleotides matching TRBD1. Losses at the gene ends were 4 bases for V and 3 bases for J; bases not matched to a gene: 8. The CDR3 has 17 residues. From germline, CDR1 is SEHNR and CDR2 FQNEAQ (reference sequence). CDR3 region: CASSSTGTGGGTDTQYF. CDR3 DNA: TGTGCCAGCAGCTCCACCGGGACAGGGGGCGGGACAGATACGCAGTATTTT.

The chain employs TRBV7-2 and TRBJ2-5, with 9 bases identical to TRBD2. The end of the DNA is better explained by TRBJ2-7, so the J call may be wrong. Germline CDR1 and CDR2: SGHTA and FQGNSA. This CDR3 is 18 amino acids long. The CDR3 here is CASSLGRGGRAVSYEQYF. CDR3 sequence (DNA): TGTGCCAGCAGCTTAGGTAGAGGCGGGAGGGCCGTCTCCTACGAGCAGTACTTC.

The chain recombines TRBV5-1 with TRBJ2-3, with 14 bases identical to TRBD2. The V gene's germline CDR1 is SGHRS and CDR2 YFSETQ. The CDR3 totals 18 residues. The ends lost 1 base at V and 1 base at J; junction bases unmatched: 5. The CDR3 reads CASSLLTSGRDGTDTQYF. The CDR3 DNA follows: TGCGCCAGCAGCTTGCTGACTAGCGGGAGGGATGGCACAGATACGCAGTATTTT.